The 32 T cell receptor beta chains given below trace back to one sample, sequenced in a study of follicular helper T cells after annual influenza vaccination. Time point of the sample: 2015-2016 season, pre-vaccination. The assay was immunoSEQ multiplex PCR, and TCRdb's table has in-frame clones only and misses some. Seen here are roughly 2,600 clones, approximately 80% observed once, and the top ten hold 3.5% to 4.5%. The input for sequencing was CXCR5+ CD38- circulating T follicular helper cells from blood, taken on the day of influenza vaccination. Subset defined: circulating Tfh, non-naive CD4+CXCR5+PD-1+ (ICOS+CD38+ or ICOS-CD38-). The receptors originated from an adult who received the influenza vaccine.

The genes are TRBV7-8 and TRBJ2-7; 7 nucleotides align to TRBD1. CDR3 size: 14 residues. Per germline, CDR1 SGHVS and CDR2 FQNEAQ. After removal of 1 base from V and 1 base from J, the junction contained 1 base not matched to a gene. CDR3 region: CASSLGGQSYEQYF. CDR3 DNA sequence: TGTGCCAGCAGCTTAGGGGGACAGTCCTACGAGCAGTACTTC.

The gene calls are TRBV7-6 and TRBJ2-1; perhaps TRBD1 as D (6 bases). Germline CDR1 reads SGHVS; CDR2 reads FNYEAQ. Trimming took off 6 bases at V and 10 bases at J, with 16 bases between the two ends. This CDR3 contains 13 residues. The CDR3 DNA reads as TGTGCCAGCAGTTTAAAGGACAGTTCAGAGCAGTTCTTC. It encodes CASSLKDSSEQFF.

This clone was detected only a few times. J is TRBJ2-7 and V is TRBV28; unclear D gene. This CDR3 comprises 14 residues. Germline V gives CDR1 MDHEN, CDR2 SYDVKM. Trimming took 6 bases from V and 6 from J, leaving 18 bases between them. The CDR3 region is CASRIHRSIPEQYF. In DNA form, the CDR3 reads TGTGCCAGCAGAATTCACAGATCTATCCCCGAGCAGTACTTC.

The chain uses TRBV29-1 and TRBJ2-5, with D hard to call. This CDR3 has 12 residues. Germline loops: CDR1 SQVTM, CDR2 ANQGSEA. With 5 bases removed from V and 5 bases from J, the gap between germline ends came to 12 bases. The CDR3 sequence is CSVNVDRETQYF. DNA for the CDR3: TGCAGCGTTAACGTTGACCGGGAGACCCAGTACTTC.

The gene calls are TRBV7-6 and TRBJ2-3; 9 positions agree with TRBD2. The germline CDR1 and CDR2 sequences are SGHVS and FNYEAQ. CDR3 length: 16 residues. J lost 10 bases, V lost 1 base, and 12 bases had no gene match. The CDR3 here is CASSLVGGRAGRAQYF. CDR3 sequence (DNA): TGTGCCAGCAGCTTAGTTGGCGGGAGGGCCGGGCGTGCGCAGTATTTT.

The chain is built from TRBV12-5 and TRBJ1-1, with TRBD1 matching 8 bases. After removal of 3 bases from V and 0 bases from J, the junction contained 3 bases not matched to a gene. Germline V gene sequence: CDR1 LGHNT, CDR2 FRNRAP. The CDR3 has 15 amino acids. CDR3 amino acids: CASGLDRGMNTEAFF. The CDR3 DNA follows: TGTGCTAGTGGTTTAGACAGGGGAATGAACACTGAAGCTTTCTTT.

The CDR3 nucleotides are TGTGCCAGCAGCTTAGAGCCTAGCGGGAGTTGGAAGACCCAGTACTTC. It specifies CASSLEPSGSWKTQYF. The chain carries TRBV7-2 and TRBJ2-5, with 10 nucleotides matching TRBD2. Germline trimming cut 1 base from V and 6 bases from J; bases unmatched to any gene: 8. Germline V gives CDR1 SGHTA, CDR2 FQGNSA. The CDR3 contains 16 residues.

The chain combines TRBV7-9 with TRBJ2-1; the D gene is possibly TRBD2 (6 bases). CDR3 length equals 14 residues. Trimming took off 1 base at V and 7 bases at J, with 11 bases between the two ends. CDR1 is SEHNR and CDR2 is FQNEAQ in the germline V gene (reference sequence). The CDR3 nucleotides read TGTGCCAGCAGCTTAGACGGGAGAGTTAATGAGCAGTTCTTC. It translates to CASSLDGRVNEQFF.

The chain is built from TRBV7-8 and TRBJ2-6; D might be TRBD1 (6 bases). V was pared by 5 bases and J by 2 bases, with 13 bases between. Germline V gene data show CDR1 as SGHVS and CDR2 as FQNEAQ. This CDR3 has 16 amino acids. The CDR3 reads CASSPSEGAGANVLTF. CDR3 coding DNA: TGTGCCAGCAGCCCCTCTGAGGGGGCTGGGGCCAACGTCCTGACTTTC.

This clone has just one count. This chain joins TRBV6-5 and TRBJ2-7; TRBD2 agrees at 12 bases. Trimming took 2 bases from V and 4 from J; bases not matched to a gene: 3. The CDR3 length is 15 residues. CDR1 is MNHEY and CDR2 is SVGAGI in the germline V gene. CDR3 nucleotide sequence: TGTGCCAGCAGTTACGACGGGACTAGCGGGTACGAGCAGTACTTC. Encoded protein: CASSYDGTSGYEQYF.

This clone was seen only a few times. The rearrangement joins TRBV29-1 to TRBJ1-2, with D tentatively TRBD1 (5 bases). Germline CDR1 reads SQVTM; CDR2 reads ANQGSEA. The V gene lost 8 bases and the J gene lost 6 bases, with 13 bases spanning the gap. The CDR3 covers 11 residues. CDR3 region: CSSQEGNGYTF. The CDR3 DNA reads TGCAGCTCTCAAGAGGGGAATGGCTACACCTTC.

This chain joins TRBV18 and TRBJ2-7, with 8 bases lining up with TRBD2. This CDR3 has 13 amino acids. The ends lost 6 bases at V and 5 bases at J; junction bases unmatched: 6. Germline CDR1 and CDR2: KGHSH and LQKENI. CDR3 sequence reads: CASSPGLGHEQYF. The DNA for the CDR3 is TGTGCCAGCTCCCCGGGACTAGGCCACGAGCAGTACTTC.

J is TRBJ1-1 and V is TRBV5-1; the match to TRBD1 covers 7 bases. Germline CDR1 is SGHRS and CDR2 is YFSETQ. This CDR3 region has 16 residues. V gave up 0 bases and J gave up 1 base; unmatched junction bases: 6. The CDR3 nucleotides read TGCGCCAGCAGCTTGGGCCCAGGGGGAGGGAACACTGAAGCTTTCTTT. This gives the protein CASSLGPGGGNTEAFF.

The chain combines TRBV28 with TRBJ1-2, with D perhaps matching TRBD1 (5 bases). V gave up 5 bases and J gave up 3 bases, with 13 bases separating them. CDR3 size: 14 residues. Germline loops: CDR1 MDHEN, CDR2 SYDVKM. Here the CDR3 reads CASSLGDGDYGYTF. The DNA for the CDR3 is TGTGCCAGCAGTCTGGGGGACGGAGACTATGGCTACACCTTC.

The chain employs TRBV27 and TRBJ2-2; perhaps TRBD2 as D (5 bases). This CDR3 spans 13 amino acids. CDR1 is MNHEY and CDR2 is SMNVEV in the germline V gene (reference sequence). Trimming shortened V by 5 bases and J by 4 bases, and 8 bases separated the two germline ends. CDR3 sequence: CASSRTGTGELFF. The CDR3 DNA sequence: TGTGCCAGCAGTCGGACTGGCACCGGGGAGCTGTTTTTT.

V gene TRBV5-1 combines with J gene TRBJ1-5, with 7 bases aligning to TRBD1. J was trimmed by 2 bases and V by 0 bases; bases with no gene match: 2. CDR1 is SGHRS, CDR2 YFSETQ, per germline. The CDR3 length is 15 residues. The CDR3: CASSLDGQGNQPQHF. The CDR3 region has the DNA TGCGCCAGCAGCTTGGATGGACAGGGCAATCAGCCCCAGCATTTT.

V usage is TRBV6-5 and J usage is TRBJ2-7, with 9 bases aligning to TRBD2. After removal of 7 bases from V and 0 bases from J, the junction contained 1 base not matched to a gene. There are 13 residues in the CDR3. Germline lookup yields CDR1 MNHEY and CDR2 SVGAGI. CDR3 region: CASTAGGSYEQYF. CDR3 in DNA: TGTGCCAGCACAGCGGGAGGCTCCTACGAGCAGTACTTC.

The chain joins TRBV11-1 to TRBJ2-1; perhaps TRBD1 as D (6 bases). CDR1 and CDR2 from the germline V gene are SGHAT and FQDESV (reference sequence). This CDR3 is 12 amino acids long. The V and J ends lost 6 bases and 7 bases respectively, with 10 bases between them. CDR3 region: CASSQQGNEQFF. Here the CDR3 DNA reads TGTGCCAGCAGTCAACAGGGTAATGAGCAGTTCTTC.

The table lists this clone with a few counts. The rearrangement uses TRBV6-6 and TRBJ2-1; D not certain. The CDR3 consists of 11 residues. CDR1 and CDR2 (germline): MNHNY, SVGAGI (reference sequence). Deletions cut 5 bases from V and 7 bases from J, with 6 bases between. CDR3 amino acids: CASSLQNEQFF. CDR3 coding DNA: TGTGCCAGCAGTCTTCAAAATGAGCAGTTCTTC.

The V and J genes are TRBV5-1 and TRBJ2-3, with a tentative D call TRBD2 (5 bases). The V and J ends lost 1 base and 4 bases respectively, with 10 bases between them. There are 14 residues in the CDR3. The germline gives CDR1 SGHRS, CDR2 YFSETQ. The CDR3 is CASSLTSGSDTQYF. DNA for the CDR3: TGCGCCAGCAGCTTGACTAGTGGTTCAGATACGCAGTATTTT.

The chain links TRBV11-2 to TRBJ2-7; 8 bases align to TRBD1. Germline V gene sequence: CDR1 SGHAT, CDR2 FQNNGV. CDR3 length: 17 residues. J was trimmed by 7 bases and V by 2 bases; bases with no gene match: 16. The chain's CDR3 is CASSLRDLTGVVDEQYF. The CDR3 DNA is TGTGCCAGCAGCTTAAGGGACTTGACAGGGGTCGTTGATGAGCAGTACTTC.

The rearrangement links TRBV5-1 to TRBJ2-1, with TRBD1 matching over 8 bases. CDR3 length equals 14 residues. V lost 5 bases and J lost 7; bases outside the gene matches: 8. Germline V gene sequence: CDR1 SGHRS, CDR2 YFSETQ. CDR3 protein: CASRQGGQRNEQFF. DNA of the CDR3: TGCGCCAGCAGACAGGGGGGCCAGAGGAATGAGCAGTTCTTC. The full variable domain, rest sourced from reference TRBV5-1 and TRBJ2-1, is KAGVTQTPRYLIKTRGQQVTLSCSPISGHRSVSWYQQTPGQGLQFLFEYFSETQRNKGNFPGRFSGRQFSNSRSEMNVSTLELGDSALYLCASRQGGQRNEQFFGPGTRLTVL.

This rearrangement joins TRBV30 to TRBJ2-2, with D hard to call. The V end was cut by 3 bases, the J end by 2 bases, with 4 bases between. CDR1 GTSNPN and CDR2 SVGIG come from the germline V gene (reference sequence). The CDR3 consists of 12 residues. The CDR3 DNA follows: TGTGCCTGGAGCTTTAACACCGGGGAGCTGTTTTTT. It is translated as CAWSFNTGELFF.

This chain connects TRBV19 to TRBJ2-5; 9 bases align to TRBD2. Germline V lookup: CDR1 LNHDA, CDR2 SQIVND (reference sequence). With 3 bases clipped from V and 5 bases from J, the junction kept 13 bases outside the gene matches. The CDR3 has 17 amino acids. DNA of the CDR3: TGTGCCAGTAGTATTCTCGGTCTAGCGGGATCCCCCGAGACCCAGTACTTC. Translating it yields CASSILGLAGSPETQYF.

The CDR3 loop is CASSLSREETQYF. The CDR3 coding sequence is TGTGCCAGCAGCTTATCCAGGGAGGAGACCCAGTACTTC. The genes are TRBV7-2 and TRBJ2-5; the D gene could be TRBD1 or TRBD2 (5 bases each). In germline, CDR1 is SGHTA, CDR2 FQGNSA. Trimming stripped 2 bases from V and 5 bases from J, with 9 bases between. The CDR3 extends over 13 amino acids. Looking up the rest from reference TRBV7-2 and TRBJ2-5 gives the full variable domain: GAGVSQSPSNKVTEKGKDVELRCDPISGHTALYWYRQSLGQGLEFLIYFQGNSAPDKSGLPSDRFSAERTGGSVSTLTIQRTQQEDSAVYLCASSLSREETQYFGPGTRLLVL.

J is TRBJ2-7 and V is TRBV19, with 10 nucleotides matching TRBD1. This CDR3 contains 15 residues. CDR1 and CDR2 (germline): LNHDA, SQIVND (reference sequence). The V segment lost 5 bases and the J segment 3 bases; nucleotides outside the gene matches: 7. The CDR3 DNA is TGTGCCAGTAGTCCGGGGACAGGGGCCTACTACGAGCAGTACTTC. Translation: CASSPGTGAYYEQYF. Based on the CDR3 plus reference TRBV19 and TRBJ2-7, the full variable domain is DGGITQSPKYLFRKEGQNVTLSCEQNLNHDAMYWYRQDPGQGLRLIYYSQIVNDFQKGDIAEGYSVSREKKESFPLTVTSAQKNPTAFYLCASSPGTGAYYEQYFGPGTRLTVT.

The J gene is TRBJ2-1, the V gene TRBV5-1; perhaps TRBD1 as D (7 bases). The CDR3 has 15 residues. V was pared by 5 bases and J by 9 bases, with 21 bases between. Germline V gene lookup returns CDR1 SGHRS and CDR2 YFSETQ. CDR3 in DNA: TGCGCCAGCAGGAAAGCAGGGGGGAACGAGGTTGAGCAGTTCTTC. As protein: CASRKAGGNEVEQFF.

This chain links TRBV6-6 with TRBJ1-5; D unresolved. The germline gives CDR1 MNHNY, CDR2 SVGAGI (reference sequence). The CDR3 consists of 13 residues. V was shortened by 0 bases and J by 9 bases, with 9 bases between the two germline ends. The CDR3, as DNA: TGTGCCAGCAGTTACTCGAAAGGGAGGCCCCAGCATTTT. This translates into CASSYSKGRPQHF.

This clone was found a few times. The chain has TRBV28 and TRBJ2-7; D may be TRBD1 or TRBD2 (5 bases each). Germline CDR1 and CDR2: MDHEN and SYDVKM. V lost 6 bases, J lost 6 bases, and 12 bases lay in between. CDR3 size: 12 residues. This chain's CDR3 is CASSRGQGEQYF. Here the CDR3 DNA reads TGTGCCAGCAGCCGGGGCCAAGGCGAGCAGTACTTC.

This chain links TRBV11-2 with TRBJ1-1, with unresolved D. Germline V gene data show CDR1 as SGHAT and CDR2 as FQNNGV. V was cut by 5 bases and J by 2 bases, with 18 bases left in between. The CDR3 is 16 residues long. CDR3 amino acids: CASSPYSGGKNTEAFF. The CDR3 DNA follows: TGTGCCAGCAGCCCCTACAGCGGAGGGAAAAACACTGAAGCTTTCTTT. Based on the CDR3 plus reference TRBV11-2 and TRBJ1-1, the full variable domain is EAGVAQSPRYKIIEKRQSVAFWCNPISGHATLYWYQQILGQGPKLLIQFQNNGVVDDSQLPKDRFSAERLKGVDSTLKIQPAKLEDSAVYLCASSPYSGGKNTEAFFGQGTRLTVV.

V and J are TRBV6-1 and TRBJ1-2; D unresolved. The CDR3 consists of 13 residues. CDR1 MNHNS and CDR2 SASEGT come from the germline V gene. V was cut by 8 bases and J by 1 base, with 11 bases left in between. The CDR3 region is CASGMGSNYGYTF. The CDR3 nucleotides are TGTGCCAGCGGAATGGGAAGTAACTATGGCTACACCTTC.

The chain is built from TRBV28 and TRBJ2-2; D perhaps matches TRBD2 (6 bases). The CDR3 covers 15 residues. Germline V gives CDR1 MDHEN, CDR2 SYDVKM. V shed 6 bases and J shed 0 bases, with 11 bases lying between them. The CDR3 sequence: CASSRRLANTGELFF. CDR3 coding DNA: TGTGCCAGCAGCCGGCGACTAGCGAACACCGGGGAGCTGTTTTTT.